A selection of T cell receptor beta chains follows, all from one sample in a study of shared clonotypes between healthy human individuals. Sequencing was performed with immunoSEQ multiplex PCR; in TCRdb, only in-frame clones are kept and a portion is missing. This sample has some 2,500,000 clones, with 80% to 95% found just once. Material: naive CD4+ T cells from PBMCs. The origin of the receptors is a young man in good health. Some clones in this sample may be carry-over from other donors' samples. The CDR3 runs from the conserved cysteine through the conserved F or W. A D gene is named only where the DNA matches it firmly. Not all rows give a size; the values are once, few, many and, for expanded clones, a class.

once,NA,TRBV5-1,TRBJ1-1,CASSLLVEGTEAFF,TGCGCCAGCAGCTTGCTCGTCGAGGGCACTGAAGCTTTCTTT
NA,TRBD2,TRBV6-1,TRBJ2-7,CASRQTSGSREQYF,TGTGCCAGCAGACAGACTAGCGGGAGCCGCGAGCAGTACTTC
NA,NA,TRBV25-1,TRBJ2-1,CASSELGGSPLYNEQFF,TGTGCCAGCAGTGAATTAGGGGGTTCCCCACTCTACAATGAGCAGTTCTTC
NA,NA,TRBV29-1,TRBJ2-1,CSVGPRGDNEQFF,TGCAGCGTTGGCCCCCGGGGTGACAATGAGCAGTTCTTC
NA,NA,TRBV6-5,TRBJ2-1,CASSYSWDPGNEQFF,TGTGCCAGCAGTTACTCTTGGGACCCAGGCAATGAGCAGTTCTTC
NA,TRBD1,TRBV7-9,TRBJ2-2,CASSSQPGTGYTGELFF,TGTGCCAGCAGCTCCCAACCCGGGACAGGGTACACCGGGGAGCTGTTTTTT
NA,NA,TRBV5-1,TRBJ1-6,CASSPRGADSPLHF,TGCGCCAGCAGCCCCCGGGGGGCGGATTCACCCCTCCACTTT
NA,NA,TRBV11-2,TRBJ2-7,CASSLGQGSSYEQYF,TGTGCCAGCAGCCTCGGACAAGGGAGCTCCTACGAGCAGTACTTC
NA,NA,TRBV5-1,TRBJ2-7,CASSDPYEQYF,TGCGCCAGCAGCGACCCCTACGAGCAGTACTTC
NA,NA,TRBV29-1,TRBJ2-3,CSVERGSTDTQYF,TGCAGCGTTGAAAGGGGGAGCACAGATACGCAGTATTTT